This entry is about one T cell receptor beta chain. Individuals drawn from around 24 US areas were roughly 18 to 95 years old. The recovered donors of Cohort 3 showed two negative PCRs, clearance, or symptom resolution. How the authors handled the data: Scientists estimated how many nucleated cells there were by amplifying reference gene primers. The table came from immunoSEQ multiplex PCR; TCRdb's copy has only in-frame clones and leaves some out. That table supplies the V and J calls and clone size; D and trimming were determined from the DNA. The sample contains roughly 290,000 clones, 80% to 90% of which appear only once. The entry originates in a study of blood T cell repertoires in COVID-19. The sample consisted of PBMCs or T cells enriched from blood (not recorded which). The source is a woman aged 25 to 39 who had recovered from COVID-19.

The CDR3 here is CASSLDGTGTVSYNEQFF. The DNA of the CDR3 is TGTGCCAGCAGTTTAGACGGGACAGGAACCGTTTCCTACAATGAGCAGTTCTTC. The V and J genes are TRBV27 and TRBJ2-1; TRBD1 agrees at 8 bases. V trimming: 2 bases; J trimming: 1 base; junction bases outside the gene matches: 10. Per germline, CDR1 MNHEY and CDR2 SMNVEV (reference sequence). This CDR3 contains 18 residues.